Shown below are 4 T cell receptor beta chains from a single sample sequenced in a study of T cells in women clearing cervical HPV infection. The assay was immunoSEQ multiplex PCR, and TCRdb's table has in-frame clones only and misses some. Here the sample table reports tens of thousands of clones. The sequenced sample was blood buffy coat. The receptors stem from a woman between 18 and 70 years old with a cervical HPV16 infection that either progressed to CIN3+ or cleared (not recorded which).

With respect to this clone: Sequencing ends 3 residues short of the CDR3 end; the germline J gene provides the rest. This chain uses TRBV10-1 with TRBJ2-1; the match to TRBD2 covers 10 bases. CDR3 size: 16 residues. Germline V gene sequence: CDR1 WNHNN, CDR2 SYGVQD (reference sequence). V lost 1 base and J lost 1; bases outside the gene matches: 1. The chain's CDR3 is CASSELAGGSYNEQFF. CDR3 DNA (partial): TGCGCCAGCAGTGAGTTAGCGGGGGGATCCTACAATGAG.

The CDR3 here is CASSRTGSSYNSPLHF. The sequenced part of the CDR3 DNA is TGCGCCAGCAGCCGGACAGGGAGCTCCTATAATTCACCC. The chain has TRBV5-1 and TRBJ1-6, with 8 bases lining up with TRBD1. The read is 3 residues too short to cover the CDR3 end, so that end is filled in from the germline J gene. Germline assignment: CDR1 SGHRS and CDR2 YFSETQ. The CDR3 runs 16 residues. The V and J ends lost 4 bases and 0 bases, in that order; junction bases with no gene match: 3.

As to this clone: Read sequence stops 3 residues before the CDR3 end, and the germline J gene provides the missing end. This rearrangement joins TRBV9 to TRBJ2-7; D gene uncertain. Trimming stripped 5 bases from V and 1 base from J, with 13 bases between. Germline V CDR1 and CDR2: SGDLS, YYNGEE. The CDR3 contains 14 residues. The CDR3 loop reads CASSTTPGSYEQYF. CDR3 DNA (partial): TGTGCCAGCAGTACCACCCCCGGTTCCTACGAG.

As for this clone: One end of the junction does not line up with germline, which may come from a read error. Incomplete CDR3 DNA: TGCGCCAGCAGCCAAGATCTCACAGGGTCTAGCACAGATACG. Its translation is CASSQDLTGSSTDT. The complete CDR3 reads CASSQDLTGSSTDTQYF. The J gene is TRBJ2-3, the V gene TRBV4-2; D is perhaps TRBD1 (6 bases). The read ends 3 residues before the CDR3 terminus; that terminus is restored from the germline J gene. This CDR3 is 17 amino acids long. Germline assignment: CDR1 LGHNA and CDR2 YNFKEQ.